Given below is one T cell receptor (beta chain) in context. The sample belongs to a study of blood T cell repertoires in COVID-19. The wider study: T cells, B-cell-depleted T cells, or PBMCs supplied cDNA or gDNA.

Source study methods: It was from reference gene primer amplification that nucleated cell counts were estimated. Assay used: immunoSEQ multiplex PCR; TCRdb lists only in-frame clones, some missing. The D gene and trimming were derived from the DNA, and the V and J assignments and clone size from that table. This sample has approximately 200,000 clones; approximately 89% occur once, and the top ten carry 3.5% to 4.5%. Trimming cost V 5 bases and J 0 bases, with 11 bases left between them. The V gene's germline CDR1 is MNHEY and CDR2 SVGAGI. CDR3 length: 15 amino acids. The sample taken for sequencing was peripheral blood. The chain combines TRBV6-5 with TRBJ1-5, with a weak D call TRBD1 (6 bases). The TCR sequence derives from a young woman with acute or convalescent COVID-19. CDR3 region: CASSPRTDSNQPQHF. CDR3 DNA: TGTGCCAGCAGTCCACGGACAGATAGCAATCAGCCCCAGCATTTT.